This T cell receptor beta chain is drawn from a study of shared clonotypes between healthy human individuals. Broader study findings: Depth of sequencing was expected to influence donor clonotype sharing. Naive CD4 clonotypes were shared across a few donors at about 5.3%.

V lost 0 bases, J lost 6 bases, and 9 bases lay in between. The CDR3 consists of 14 residues. CDR1 and CDR2 from the germline V gene are MNHEY and SVGAGI. Sequenced by immunoSEQ multiplex PCR; TCRdb stores in-frame clones only, minus some. The data show millions of clones, 90% to 95% seen once. Adult donors, all healthy and HIV-negative, had no recent acute infections or vaccinations. Regarding this clone: Its antigen remains unidentified.

The sample taken for sequencing was naive CD4+ T cells sorted from blood. Noted subset: CD45RA+ positively selected. The TCR originated in a man younger than 35 in good health. The chain carries TRBV6-5 and TRBJ2-1; no clear D gene. This CDR3 is CASSYSNWSNEQFF. CDR3 nucleotides: TGTGCCAGCAGTTACTCGAACTGGAGCAATGAGCAGTTCTTC.